These 6 T cell receptor beta chains were all obtained from the same sample, sequenced in a study of T cell repertoires in cytomegalovirus infection (dated by TCRdb to the late 2010s). Sequencing was performed on an Illumina HiSeq 1500. Clones were called with MiXCR by TCRdb after fastp trimmed the public reads at Q25, and only in-frame beta chains were retained. Each record represents a unique CDR3 protein, reported with the most common genes and DNA among its rows. This sample is represented by nearly 450,000 distinct CDR3 sequences; roughly a third of them were singletons. The top ten constitute roughly 13% of the sample. The sample comprised PBMCs. These receptors all come from a human donor in good health (CMV status not recorded). Some clones in this sample may be carry-over from other donors' samples.

The chain combines TRBV12-3 or TRBV12-4 with TRBJ2-5; TRBD1 aligns across 7 bases. With V trimmed by 3 bases and J by 4 bases, 5 bases remained unmatched. CDR3 length: 14 amino acids. CDR3: CASSFEGGPETQYF. The CDR3 region has the DNA TGTGCCAGCAGTTTTGAAGGGGGCCCAGAGACCCAGTACTTC.

The chain has TRBV27 and TRBJ2-3, with D uncertain. Germline values: CDR1 MNHEY, CDR2 SMNVEV (reference sequence). The CDR3 loop spans 13 amino acids. Trimming took 6 bases from V and 1 from J, leaving 8 bases between them. This CDR3 reads CASSHAGTDTQYF. DNA for the CDR3: TGTGCCAGCAGCCATGCAGGCACAGATACGCAGTATTTT.

DNA for the CDR3: TGTGCCAGCTCACCAACGGACAGAACGAACACCGGGGAGCTGTTTTTT. Encoded protein: CASSPTDRTNTGELFF. The gene calls are TRBV18 and TRBJ2-2; a weak D match, TRBD1 (6 bases). The CDR3 is 16 residues long. Per germline, CDR1 KGHSH and CDR2 LQKENI. The ends were cut back, 2 bases at V and 0 bases at J, with 10 bases in the middle. The full variable domain, its missing parts supplied by reference TRBV18 and TRBJ2-2, is NAGVMQNPRHLVRRRGQEARLRCSPMKGHSHVYWYRQLPEEGLKFMVYLQKENIIDESGMPKERFSAEFPKEGPSILRIQQVVRGDSAAYFCASSPTDRTNTGELFFGEGSRLTVL.

This clonotype turned up a few times. This chain connects TRBV6-5 to TRBJ2-3, with 7 bases aligning to TRBD2. The CDR3 covers 18 residues. CDR1 MNHEY and CDR2 SVGAGI come from the germline V gene. Trimming at V came to 2 bases and at J to 1 base, leaving 12 bases not matched to a gene. CDR3 protein: CASSYGLVGLSGTDTQYF. As DNA, the CDR3 is TGTGCCAGCAGTTACGGACTAGTGGGGTTATCTGGCACAGATACGCAGTATTTT.

This clonotype was detected many times. The rearrangement links TRBV12-3 or TRBV12-4 to TRBJ2-7, with a weak D call TRBD1 (5 bases). This CDR3 spans 17 amino acids. With 6 bases removed from V and 0 bases from J, the gap between germline ends came to 21 bases. The CDR3 loop reads CASSLEVGAEISYEQYF. The CDR3, as DNA: TGTGCCAGCAGCCTCGAGGTTGGGGCAGAGATCTCCTACGAGCAGTACTTC.

The chain joins TRBV24-1 to TRBJ2-2; D is unresolved. The CDR3 runs to 13 residues. CDR1 is KGHDR, CDR2 SFDVKD, per germline. Trimming shortened V by 6 bases and J by 6 bases, and 10 bases separated the two germline ends. As DNA, the CDR3 is TGTGCCACCAGTCTGCGTAGTTCCGGGGAGCTGTTTTTT. Amino acids: CATSLRSSGELFF.